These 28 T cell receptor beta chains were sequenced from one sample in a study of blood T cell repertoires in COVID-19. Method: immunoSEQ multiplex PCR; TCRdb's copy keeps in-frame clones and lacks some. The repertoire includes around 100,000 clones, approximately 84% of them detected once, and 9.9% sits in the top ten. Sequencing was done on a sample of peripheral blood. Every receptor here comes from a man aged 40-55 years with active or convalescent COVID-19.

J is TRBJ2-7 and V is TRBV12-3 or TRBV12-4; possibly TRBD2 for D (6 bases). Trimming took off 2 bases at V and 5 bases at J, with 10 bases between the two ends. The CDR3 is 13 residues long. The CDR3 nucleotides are TGTGCCAGCAGTTTACCCGGGAGAAACGAGCAGTACTTC. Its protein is CASSLPGRNEQYF.

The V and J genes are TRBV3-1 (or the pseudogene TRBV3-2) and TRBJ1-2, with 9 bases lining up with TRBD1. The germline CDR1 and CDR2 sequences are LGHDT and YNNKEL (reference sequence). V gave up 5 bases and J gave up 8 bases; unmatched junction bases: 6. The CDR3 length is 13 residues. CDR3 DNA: TGTGCCAGCAGCTTCCGGGACAGGGTCGGCTACACCTTC. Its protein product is CASSFRDRVGYTF.

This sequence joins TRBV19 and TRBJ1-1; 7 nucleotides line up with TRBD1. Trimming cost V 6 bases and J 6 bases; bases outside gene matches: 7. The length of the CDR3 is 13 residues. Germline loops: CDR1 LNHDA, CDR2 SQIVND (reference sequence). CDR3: CASRSTGVAEAFF. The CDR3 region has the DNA TGTGCCAGTAGGAGTACAGGGGTTGCTGAAGCTTTCTTT. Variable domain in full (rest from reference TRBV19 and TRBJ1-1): DGGITQSPKYLFRKEGQNVTLSCEQNLNHDAMYWYRQDPGQGLRLIYYSQIVNDFQKGDIAEGYSVSREKKESFPLTVTSAQKNPTAFYLCASRSTGVAEAFFGQGTRLTVV.

CDR3 DNA sequence: TGTGCCAGCAGCTACCGGGACAGGAACACTGAAGCTTTCTTT. Translation: CASSYRDRNTEAFF. This sequence joins TRBV11-2 and TRBJ1-1, with TRBD1 matching over 7 bases. Germline trimming cut 4 bases from V and 1 base from J; bases unmatched to any gene: 3. CDR1 is SGHAT and CDR2 is FQNNGV in the germline V gene. This CDR3 spans 14 amino acids. The whole variable domain, filled in from reference TRBV11-2 and TRBJ1-1, reads EAGVAQSPRYKIIEKRQSVAFWCNPISGHATLYWYQQILGQGPKLLIQFQNNGVVDDSQLPKDRFSAERLKGVDSTLKIQPAKLEDSAVYLCASSYRDRNTEAFFGQGTRLTVV.

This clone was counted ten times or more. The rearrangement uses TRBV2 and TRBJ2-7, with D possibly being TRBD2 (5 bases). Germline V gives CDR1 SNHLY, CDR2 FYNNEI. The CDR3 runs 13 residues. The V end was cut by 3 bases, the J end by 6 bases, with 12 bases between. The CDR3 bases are TGTGCCAGCAGTGACGTCGGGGATATCGAGCAGTACTTC. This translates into CASSDVGDIEQYF.

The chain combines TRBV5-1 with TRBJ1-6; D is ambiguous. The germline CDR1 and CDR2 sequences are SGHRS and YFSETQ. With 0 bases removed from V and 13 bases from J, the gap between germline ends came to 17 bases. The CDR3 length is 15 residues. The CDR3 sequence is CASSLAKDSGHPLHF. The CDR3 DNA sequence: TGCGCCAGCAGCTTGGCTAAGGACTCCGGCCATCCCCTCCACTTT.

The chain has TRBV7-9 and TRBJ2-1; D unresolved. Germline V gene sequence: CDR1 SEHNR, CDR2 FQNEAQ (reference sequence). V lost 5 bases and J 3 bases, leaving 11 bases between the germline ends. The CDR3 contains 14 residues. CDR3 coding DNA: TGTGCCAGCAGCCCCCACTTATACTACAATGAGCAGTTCTTC. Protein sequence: CASSPHLYYNEQFF.

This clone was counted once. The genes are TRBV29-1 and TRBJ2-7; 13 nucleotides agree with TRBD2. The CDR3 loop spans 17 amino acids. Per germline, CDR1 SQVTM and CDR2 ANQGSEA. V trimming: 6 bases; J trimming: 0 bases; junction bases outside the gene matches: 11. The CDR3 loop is CSVTGTSGATSSYEQYF. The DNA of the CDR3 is TGCAGCGTCACCGGGACTAGCGGGGCAACCAGCTCCTACGAGCAGTACTTC.

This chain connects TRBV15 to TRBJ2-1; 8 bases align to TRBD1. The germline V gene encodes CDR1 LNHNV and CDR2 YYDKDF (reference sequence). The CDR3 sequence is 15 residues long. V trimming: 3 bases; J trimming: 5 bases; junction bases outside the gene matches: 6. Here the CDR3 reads CATSSFRGLDNEQFF. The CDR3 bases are TGTGCCACCAGCAGCTTCAGGGGGCTGGACAATGAGCAGTTCTTC.

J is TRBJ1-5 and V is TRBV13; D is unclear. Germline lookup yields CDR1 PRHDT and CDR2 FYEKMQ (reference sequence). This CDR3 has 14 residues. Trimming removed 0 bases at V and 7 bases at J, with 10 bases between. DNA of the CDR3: TGTGCCAGCAGCTTAGGGTCGGGAGGGCAGCCCCAGCATTTT. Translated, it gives CASSLGSGGQPQHF.

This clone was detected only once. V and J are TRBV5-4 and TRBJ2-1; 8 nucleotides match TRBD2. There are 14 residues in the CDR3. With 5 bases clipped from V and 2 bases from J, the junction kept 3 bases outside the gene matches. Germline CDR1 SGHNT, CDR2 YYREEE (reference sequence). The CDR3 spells CASSSGGAYNEQFF. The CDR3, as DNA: TGTGCCAGCAGTTCCGGGGGGGCCTACAATGAGCAGTTCTTC.

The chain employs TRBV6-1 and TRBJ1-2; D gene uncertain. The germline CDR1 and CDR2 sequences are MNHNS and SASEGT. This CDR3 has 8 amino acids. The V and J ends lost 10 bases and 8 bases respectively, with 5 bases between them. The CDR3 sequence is CATGGYTF. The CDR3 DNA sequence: TGTGCCACCGGGGGCTACACCTTC.

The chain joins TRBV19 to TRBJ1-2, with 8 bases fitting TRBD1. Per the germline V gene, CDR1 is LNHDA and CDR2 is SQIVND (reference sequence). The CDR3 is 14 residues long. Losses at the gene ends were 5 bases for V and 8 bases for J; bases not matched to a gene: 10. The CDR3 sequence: CASSYRDRTGGYTF. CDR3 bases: TGTGCCAGTAGTTACCGGGACAGGACCGGGGGCTACACCTTC.

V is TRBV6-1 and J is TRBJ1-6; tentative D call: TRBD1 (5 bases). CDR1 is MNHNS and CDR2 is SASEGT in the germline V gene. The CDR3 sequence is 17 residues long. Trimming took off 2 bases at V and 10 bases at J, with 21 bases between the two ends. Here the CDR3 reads CASSEQGTLNWGSPLHF. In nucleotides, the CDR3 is TGTGCCAGCAGTGAACAGGGAACTCTCAATTGGGGCTCACCCCTCCACTTT.

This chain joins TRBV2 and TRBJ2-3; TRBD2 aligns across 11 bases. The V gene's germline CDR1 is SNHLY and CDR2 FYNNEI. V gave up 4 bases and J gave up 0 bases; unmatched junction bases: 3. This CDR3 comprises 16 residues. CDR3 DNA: TGTGCCAGCAGTGTGGGACTAGCGGCTAGCACAGATACGCAGTATTTT. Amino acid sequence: CASSVGLAASTDTQYF.

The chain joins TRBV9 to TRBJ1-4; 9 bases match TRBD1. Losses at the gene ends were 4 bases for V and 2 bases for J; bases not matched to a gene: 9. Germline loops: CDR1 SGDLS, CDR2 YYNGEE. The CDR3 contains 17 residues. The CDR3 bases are TGTGCCAGCAGCCCCCGGACAGGGGCGTCCACTAATGAAAAACTGTTTTTT. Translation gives CASSPRTGASTNEKLFF.

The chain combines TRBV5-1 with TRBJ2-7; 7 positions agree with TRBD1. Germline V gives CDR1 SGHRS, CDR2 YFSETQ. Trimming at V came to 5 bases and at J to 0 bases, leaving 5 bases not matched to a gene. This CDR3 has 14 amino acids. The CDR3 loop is CASRIQGSSYEQYF. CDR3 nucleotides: TGCGCCAGCAGAATACAGGGGAGCTCCTACGAGCAGTACTTC.

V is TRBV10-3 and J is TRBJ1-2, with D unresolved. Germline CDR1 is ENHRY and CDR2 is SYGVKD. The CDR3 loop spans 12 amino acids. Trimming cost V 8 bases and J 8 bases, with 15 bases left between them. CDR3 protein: CAISSTSRGYTF. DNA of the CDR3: TGTGCCATCTCCTCGACTTCTCGGGGCTACACCTTC.

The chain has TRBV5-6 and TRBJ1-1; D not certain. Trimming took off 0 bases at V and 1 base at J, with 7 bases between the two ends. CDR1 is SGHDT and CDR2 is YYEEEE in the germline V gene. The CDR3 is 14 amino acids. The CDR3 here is CASSLGHRNTEAFF. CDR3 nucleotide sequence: TGTGCCAGCAGCTTGGGACATAGGAACACTGAAGCTTTCTTT.

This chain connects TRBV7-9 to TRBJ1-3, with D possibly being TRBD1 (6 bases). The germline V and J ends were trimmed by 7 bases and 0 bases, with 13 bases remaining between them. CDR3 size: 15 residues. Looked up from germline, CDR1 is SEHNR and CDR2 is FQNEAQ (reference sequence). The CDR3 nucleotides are TGTGCCAGCAATGGGGGCCCGACCTCTGGAAACACCATATATTTT. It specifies CASNGGPTSGNTIYF.

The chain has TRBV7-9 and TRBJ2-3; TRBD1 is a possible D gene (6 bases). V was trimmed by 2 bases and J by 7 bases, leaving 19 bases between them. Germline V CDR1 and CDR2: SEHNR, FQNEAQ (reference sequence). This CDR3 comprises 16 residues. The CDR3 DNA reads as TGTGCCAGCAGCTTAAGGCCCTGGGGGCAAATACATACGCAGTATTTT. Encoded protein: CASSLRPWGQIHTQYF.

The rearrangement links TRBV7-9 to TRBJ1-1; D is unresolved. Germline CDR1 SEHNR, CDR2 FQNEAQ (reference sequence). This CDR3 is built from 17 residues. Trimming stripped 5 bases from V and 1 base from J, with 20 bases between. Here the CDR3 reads CASSENRALIPNTEAFF. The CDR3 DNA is TGTGCCAGCAGCGAAAACCGTGCACTTATCCCGAACACTGAAGCTTTCTTT.

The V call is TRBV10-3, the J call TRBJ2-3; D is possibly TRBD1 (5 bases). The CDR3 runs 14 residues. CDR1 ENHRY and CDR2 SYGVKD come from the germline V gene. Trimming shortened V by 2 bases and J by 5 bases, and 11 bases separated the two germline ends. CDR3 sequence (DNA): TGTGCCATCAGTGAGCCCCAGGGATTAGATACGCAGTATTTT. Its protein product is CAISEPQGLDTQYF.

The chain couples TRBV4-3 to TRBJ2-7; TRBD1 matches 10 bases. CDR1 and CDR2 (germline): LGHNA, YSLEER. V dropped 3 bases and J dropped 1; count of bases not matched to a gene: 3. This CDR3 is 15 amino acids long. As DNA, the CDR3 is TGCGCCAGCAGCCAGTCGGGACAGGGGTCCTACGAGCAGTACTTC. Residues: CASSQSGQGSYEQYF.

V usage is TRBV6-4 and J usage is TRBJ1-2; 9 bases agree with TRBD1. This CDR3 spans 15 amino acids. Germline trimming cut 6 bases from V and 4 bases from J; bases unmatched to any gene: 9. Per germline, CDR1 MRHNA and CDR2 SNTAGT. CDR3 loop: CASSQQTGGSYGYTF. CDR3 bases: TGTGCCAGCAGCCAACAGACAGGGGGAAGCTATGGCTACACCTTC.

As DNA, the CDR3 is TGTGCCAGCAGTGGGGGCGTGGGGGGGAATCAGCCCCAGCATTTT. It encodes CASSGGVGGNQPQHF. The rearrangement links TRBV2 to TRBJ1-5; D may be TRBD1 (5 bases). Germline CDR1 is SNHLY and CDR2 is FYNNEI. The CDR3 contains 15 residues. V lost 4 bases and J 4 bases, leaving 14 bases between the germline ends.

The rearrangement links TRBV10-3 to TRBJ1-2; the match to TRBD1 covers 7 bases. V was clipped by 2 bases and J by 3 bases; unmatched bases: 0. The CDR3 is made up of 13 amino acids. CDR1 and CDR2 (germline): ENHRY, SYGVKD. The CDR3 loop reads CAISETGDYGYTF. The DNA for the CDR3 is TGTGCCATCAGTGAGACAGGGGACTATGGCTACACCTTC.

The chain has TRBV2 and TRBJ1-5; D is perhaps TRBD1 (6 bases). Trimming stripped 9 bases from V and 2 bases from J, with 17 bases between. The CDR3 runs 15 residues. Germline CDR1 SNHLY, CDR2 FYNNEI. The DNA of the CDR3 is TGTGCCAGTAGTCCCCGGGGGGCTGGCAATCAGCCCCAGCATTTT. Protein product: CASSPRGAGNQPQHF.